This T cell receptor (beta chain) emerged from a study of shared clonotypes between healthy human individuals. This CDR3 spans 15 amino acids. The V end was cut by 3 bases, the J end by 3 bases, with 11 bases between. CDR1 is LNHDA and CDR2 is SQIVND in the germline V gene (reference sequence). Each sorted subset replicate got 200 ng genomic DNA, about 33,000 genomes. This table comes from immunoSEQ multiplex PCR, and its TCRdb copy is limited to in-frame clones, with some not included. The table includes around 600,000 clones, about 96% detected once. This clone was recorded only once. This receptor was identified in a woman in her twenties or thirties in good health. The chain carries TRBV19 and TRBJ2-2; D is perhaps TRBD1 or TRBD2 (5 bases each). Sequenced: naive CD4+ T cells sorted from blood. Subset of the sample: CD45RA+ positively selected. The CDR3: CASSIQGVDTGELFF. The CDR3 coding sequence is TGTGCCAGTAGTATTCAGGGAGTGGACACCGGGGAGCTGTTTTTT.